This TCR beta chain was recorded in a study of identical twins. Each donor was a healthy Caucasian. A single record per CDR3 protein comes from TCRdb applying MiXCR to the 5' RACE reads. In the table there are hundreds of thousands of distinct CDR3 sequences, 5.5% to 7.5% of which are singletons. The junction had 7 bases not matched to a gene; V was cut back by 3 bases and J by 4 bases. Germline values: CDR1 SGHNT, CDR2 YYREEE (reference sequence). There are 16 residues in the CDR3. This receptor was obtained from a man younger than 35 in good health. Sequencing was done on a sample of naive T cells sorted from blood. This rearrangement joins TRBV5-4 to TRBJ2-5; 12 nucleotides line up with TRBD1. CDR3 protein: CASSSTGTGGPETQYF. As DNA, the CDR3 is TGTGCCAGCAGCTCAACCGGGACAGGGGGCCCAGAGACCCAGTACTTC.